Sequencing of this T cell receptor beta chain was carried out in a study of Ad26.COV2.S vaccination and SARS-CoV-2 variants. Using immunoSEQ multiplex PCR, the repertoire was profiled, and TCRdb retains in-frame clones only, with some absent. The sample holds more than 400,000 clones, approximately 90% seen once. Treatment denoted: some 19 received Ad26.COV2.S at low or high dose, single or two shots; 5 received placebo; per-sample allocation not given. Sampling was performed 63 days after the first vaccine or placebo injection. The V gene lost 3 bases and the J gene lost 1 base, with 9 bases spanning the gap. Germline-derived CDR1 and CDR2 are SGHAT and FQNNGV. This CDR3 has 14 amino acids.

This chain links TRBV11-2 with TRBJ1-1, with D possibly matching TRBD1 (6 bases). The sequence derives from a person aged 18 to 65 who received the Ad26.COV2.S COVID-19 vaccine or a placebo. The sequences come from peripheral blood, collected in a trial of Ad26.COV2.S vaccine versus placebo. The CDR3 is CASSFGGENTEAFF. CDR3 in DNA: TGTGCCAGCAGCTTTGGGGGCGAGAACACTGAAGCTTTCTTT.